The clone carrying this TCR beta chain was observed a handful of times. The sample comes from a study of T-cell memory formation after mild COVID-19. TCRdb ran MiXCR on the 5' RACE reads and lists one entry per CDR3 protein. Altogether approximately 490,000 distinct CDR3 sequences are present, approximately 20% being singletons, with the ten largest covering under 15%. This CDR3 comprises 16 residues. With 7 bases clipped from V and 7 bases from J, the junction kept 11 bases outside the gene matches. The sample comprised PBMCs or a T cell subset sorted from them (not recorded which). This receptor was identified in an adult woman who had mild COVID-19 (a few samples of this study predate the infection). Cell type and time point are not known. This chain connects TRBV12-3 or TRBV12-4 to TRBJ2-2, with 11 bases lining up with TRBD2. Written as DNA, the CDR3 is TGTGCCAGCACTAGATTTGGGACTAGCGGTCACGGGGAGCTGTTTTTT. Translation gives CASTRFGTSGHGELFF.